This T cell receptor beta chain came from a study of CD8+CD57+ T cells in acquired aplastic anemia. Study overall: Each DNA sample taken from sorted CD4+ and CD8+ cells came to roughly 3.5 ug on average. Healthy CD8+ samples averaged roughly 12 million reads. The study, taken as a whole, reports: Patients and controls shared nearly 30 CD8+ CDR3 sequences, which appeared highly expressed in patients and within their immunodominant clones.

The TCR beta profiling, which covered VDJ combination and CDR3 sequence, was carried out using genomic DNA as the template. TCRdb re-called the reads through MiXCR, storing one row per CDR3 protein. The table records some 180,000 distinct CDR3 sequences, approximately 49% of them present only once. This CDR3 has 16 residues. Trimming shortened V by 3 bases and J by 7 bases, and 17 bases separated the two germline ends. Per the germline V gene, CDR1 is KGHDR and CDR2 is SFDVKD. This clonotype was detected many times. Antigen: not known. The material sequenced was sorted CD4+, CD8+, or CD8+CD57+ T cells (not recorded which) from PBMCs. The TCR was taken from a human donor in good health. V is TRBV24-1 and J is TRBJ1-4; no definite D call. CDR3 in amino acids: CATSDPSARGGEKLFF. In nucleotides, the CDR3 is TGTGCCACCAGTGATCCCTCGGCCAGAGGTGGTGAAAAACTGTTTTTT.